This T cell receptor beta chain appears in the sequencing data of a study of cytomegalovirus exposure and HLA in healthy donors. Sequencing was performed with immunoSEQ multiplex PCR; in TCRdb, only in-frame clones are kept and a portion is missing. This table has under 250,000 clones, around 87% appearing once. CDR1 and CDR2 from the germline V gene are SGDLS and YYNGEE. The J segment lost 10 bases and the V segment lost 0 bases, leaving 6 bases of the junction unmatched. CDR3 length equals 14 residues. The chain is built from TRBV9 and TRBJ2-1; 8 bases are shared with TRBD1. The source is a young man in good health and CMV-seronegative. The sequenced sample consisted of PBMCs. The CDR3 DNA reads as TGTGCCAGCAGCGTAGTTGAGGCAGGGGGCGAGCAGTTCTTC. This encodes CASSVVEAGGEQFF.